What follows are 19 T cell receptor beta chains derived from one specimen sequenced in a study of blood T cell repertoires in COVID-19. The data were produced by immunoSEQ multiplex PCR, yet TCRdb's version contains in-frame clones alone and is incomplete. The sample carries 200,000 to 300,000 clones, roughly 90% recorded once. Specimen: peripheral blood. The receptors were sampled from a man aged 60 to 75 who had recovered from COVID-19.

This chain connects TRBV24-1 to TRBJ2-7; tentatively, D is TRBD2 (5 bases). V lost 3 bases and J 3 bases, leaving 11 bases between the germline ends. Germline V gives CDR1 KGHDR, CDR2 SFDVKD. The CDR3 spans 14 residues. CDR3 residues: CATSDPARGYEQYF. The DNA for the CDR3 is TGTGCCACCAGTGATCCCGCCCGGGGCTACGAGCAGTACTTC.

V usage is TRBV9 and J usage is TRBJ2-3; 12 bases are shared with TRBD2. The CDR3 loop spans 15 amino acids. J gave up 2 bases and V 3 bases, and 1 base lay outside the gene matches. The germline V gene encodes CDR1 SGDLS and CDR2 YYNGEE. As DNA, the CDR3 is TGTGCCAGCAGCGGACTAGCGGGGGACACAGATACGCAGTATTTT. This sequence encodes CASSGLAGDTDTQYF.

The chain uses TRBV23-1 and TRBJ1-2, with 7 bases aligning to TRBD1. TRBV23-1 is an ORF for which the function is uncertain. The CDR3 sequence is 19 residues long. V lost 1 base to trimming and J lost 6 bases; unmatched junction nucleotides: 20. The CDR3 sequence: CASSQYLRRGQCLRDGYTF. DNA for the CDR3: TGCGCCAGCAGTCAATACCTCCGGAGGGGGCAGTGTTTACGGGATGGCTACACCTTC.

The chain employs TRBV6-2 or TRBV6-3 and TRBJ2-7, with D possibly being TRBD1 (5 bases). This CDR3 comprises 14 residues. Trimming cost V 7 bases and J 1 base, with 14 bases left between them. From germline, CDR1 is MNHEY and CDR2 SVGEGT. The CDR3 DNA reads as TGTGCCAGCACCCCTGTAGGGGCTTCCTACGAGCAGTACTTC. As protein: CASTPVGASYEQYF.

The chain couples TRBV19 to TRBJ2-1; D ambiguous. The V gene lost 3 bases and the J gene lost 4 bases, with 7 bases spanning the gap. CDR3 length equals 13 residues. Per the germline V gene, CDR1 is LNHDA and CDR2 is SQIVND (reference sequence). The CDR3 reads CASSMRAYNEQFF. The CDR3 DNA reads as TGTGCCAGTAGTATGAGAGCATACAATGAGCAGTTCTTC.

This clone was counted only a few times. The genes are TRBV7-9 and TRBJ2-5, with 7 nucleotides matching TRBD1. This CDR3 contains 15 residues. Germline loops: CDR1 SEHNR, CDR2 FQNEAQ (reference sequence). Trimming at V came to 3 bases and at J to 7 bases, leaving 11 bases not matched to a gene. In nucleotides, the CDR3 is TGTGCCAGCAGCTTTCCCTCCGACAGGGTCGGGACCCAGTACTTC. Amino acids: CASSFPSDRVGTQYF. Looking up the rest from reference TRBV7-9 and TRBJ2-5 gives the full variable domain: DTGVSQNPRHKITKRGQNVTFRCDPISEHNRLYWYRQTLGQGPEFLTYFQNEAQLEKSRLLSDRFSAERPKGSFSTLEIQRTEQGDSAMYLCASSFPSDRVGTQYFGPGTRLLVL.

This clone was seen only once. The V call is TRBV6-2 or TRBV6-3, the J call TRBJ2-7; the D is unclear. Germline CDR1 and CDR2: MNHEY and SVGEGT. The CDR3 is 11 residues long. The V end was cut by 5 bases, the J end by 4 bases, with 6 bases between. The CDR3 DNA reads TGTGCCAGCAGTCAGTCGTACGAGCAGTACTTC. Translating it yields CASSQSYEQYF.

This rearrangement joins TRBV27 to TRBJ2-1, with 10 positions matching TRBD2. Germline values: CDR1 MNHEY, CDR2 SMNVEV (reference sequence). The CDR3 has 17 residues. V dropped 5 bases and J dropped 2; count of bases not matched to a gene: 9. Written as DNA, the CDR3 is TGTGCCAGCAGTATACGGACTAGCGGCTCCGCCTACAATGAGCAGTTCTTC. Translation gives CASSIRTSGSAYNEQFF.

The chain links TRBV5-4 to TRBJ1-3, with 12 bases that match TRBD1. There are 17 residues in the CDR3. Germline CDR1 is SGHNT and CDR2 is YYREEE (reference sequence). Trimming took 4 bases from V and 4 from J; bases not matched to a gene: 9. In DNA, the CDR3 is TGTGCCAGCAGCCCCGGGACAGGGGGCGCGTCAGGAAACACCATATATTTT. Encoded protein: CASSPGTGGASGNTIYF.

The V call is TRBV7-2, the J call TRBJ2-1; 10 bases map to TRBD2. The CDR3 extends over 16 amino acids. J was trimmed by 15 bases and V by 5 bases; bases with no gene match: 19. Germline CDR1 reads SGHTA; CDR2 reads FQGNSA. In DNA, the CDR3 is TGTGCCAGCAGCCCCGGGGTAAGAGCGGGGGGGCCAGGGATGTTCTTC. It encodes CASSPGVRAGGPGMFF.

The chain is built from TRBV6-5 and TRBJ1-1, with no clear D. CDR1 is MNHEY and CDR2 is SVGAGI in the germline V gene. The V and J ends lost 5 bases and 3 bases respectively, with 13 bases between them. This CDR3 is built from 14 residues. The CDR3 loop reads CASSPRTLYTEAFF. In nucleotides, the CDR3 is TGTGCCAGCAGTCCGCGGACTCTTTACACTGAAGCTTTCTTT.

This clone has just a few counts. This sequence joins TRBV3-1 (or the pseudogene TRBV3-2) and TRBJ2-1; 8 nucleotides agree with TRBD2. The length of the CDR3 is 14 residues. The J segment lost 9 bases and the V segment lost 6 bases, leaving 10 bases of the junction unmatched. CDR1 and CDR2 from the germline V gene are LGHDT and YNNKEL (reference sequence). The CDR3 loop reads CASRQVSGGVEQFF. The CDR3 DNA reads as TGTGCCAGCAGACAGGTCAGCGGGGGTGTTGAGCAGTTCTTC.

This rearrangement joins TRBV5-1 to TRBJ2-7; 10 bases are a match to TRBD1. With V trimmed by 1 base and J by 1 base, 5 bases remained unmatched. The CDR3 is 16 residues long. CDR1 and CDR2 (germline): SGHRS, YFSETQ. DNA for the CDR3: TGCGCCAGCAGCTTGACCGGACAGGGGGAGTCCTACGAGCAGTACTTC. Its protein is CASSLTGQGESYEQYF.

This chain uses TRBV5-1 with TRBJ1-2, with a weak D call TRBD1 (6 bases). The germline V and J ends were trimmed by 4 bases and 4 bases, with 14 bases remaining between them. The CDR3 has 14 residues. Per germline, CDR1 SGHRS and CDR2 YFSETQ. CDR3 region: CASSNGQRFYGYTF. The CDR3, as DNA: TGCGCCAGCAGCAACGGACAGCGCTTCTATGGCTACACCTTC.

V and J are TRBV5-1 and TRBJ2-6, with 9 bases that match TRBD1. V lost 0 bases to trimming and J lost 0 bases; unmatched junction nucleotides: 4. Germline V lookup: CDR1 SGHRS, CDR2 YFSETQ. CDR3 length: 18 residues. CDR3 in amino acids: CASSLAMDRGSGANVLTF. CDR3 nucleotides: TGCGCCAGCAGCTTGGCCATGGACAGGGGCTCTGGGGCCAACGTCCTGACTTTC.

The genes are TRBV29-1 and TRBJ1-2; TRBD1 aligns across 8 bases. V lost 4 bases to trimming and J lost 8 bases; unmatched junction nucleotides: 9. The CDR3 sequence is 13 residues long. From germline, CDR1 is SQVTM and CDR2 ANQGSEA. CDR3 loop: CSVVHSTGGGYTF. CDR3 coding DNA: TGCAGCGTTGTCCACAGCACAGGGGGAGGCTACACCTTC.

The rearrangement links TRBV7-2 to TRBJ1-4, with D possibly being TRBD1 (6 bases). Trimming took 0 bases from V and 2 from J, leaving 13 bases between them. Germline values: CDR1 SGHTA, CDR2 FQGNSA. The CDR3 totals 17 residues. The CDR3 nucleotides read TGTGCCAGCAGCTTAGCGAACATACAGGGTACTAATGAAAAACTGTTTTTT. Translating gives CASSLANIQGTNEKLFF.

The chain combines TRBV30 with TRBJ1-6; possible D gene TRBD1, 5 bases. The CDR3 consists of 17 residues. V gave up 4 bases and J gave up 5 bases, with 21 bases separating them. The germline CDR1 and CDR2 sequences are GTSNPN and SVGIG (reference sequence). In DNA, the CDR3 is TGTGCCTGGACTCCCGTCGGGGGACTTAGGGATAATTCACCCCTCCACTTT. Protein product: CAWTPVGGLRDNSPLHF.

This chain links TRBV28 with TRBJ2-7; 10 positions agree with TRBD2. The germline gives CDR1 MDHEN, CDR2 SYDVKM. After removal of 6 bases from V and 6 bases from J, the junction contained 8 bases not matched to a gene. The CDR3 consists of 14 residues. This CDR3 is CASRLAGESFEQYF. CDR3 DNA sequence: TGTGCCAGCAGGCTAGCGGGGGAATCTTTCGAGCAGTACTTC.